This is a list of T cell receptor beta chains from one sample in a study of blood T cell repertoires in COVID-19. Measured with immunoSEQ multiplex PCR; TCRdb has only the in-frame clones, and not every one. The data contain 50,000 or so clones, 75% to 85% of them singletons. Input material: peripheral blood. These receptors were taken from a man in his forties with acute or convalescent COVID-19. Each CDR3 is given with its conserved first and last residue. A D gene is named only where the DNA matches it firmly. Clone sizes are given selectively: once, few, many, or a class where the clone is expanded.

>NA|TRBV6-5|NA|12|TRBJ1-2
TGTGCCAGCAGTCCCGACACCTATGGCTACACCTTC
CASSPDTYGYTF
>NA|TRBV9|NA|14|TRBJ2-3
TGTGCCAGCAGCGCCTCCCTACGAACAGATACGCAGTATTTT
CASSASLRTDTQYF
>once|TRBV27|TRBD1|17|TRBJ2-2
TGTGCCAGCAGCCCCTTCGGGACAGGGGGGTACACCGGGGAGCTGTTTTTT
CASSPFGTGGYTGELFF
>NA|TRBV24-1|NA|14|TRBJ1-5
TGTGCCACCAGTCCACACAGGGACGCTCAGCCCCAGCATTTT
CATSPHRDAQPQHF
>NA|TRBV7-2|TRBD2|14|TRBJ2-7
TGTGCCAGCAGCAACCGGGGGGGCGGGTACGAGCAGTACTTC
CASSNRGGGYEQYF
>few|TRBV4-1|NA|15|TRBJ1-5
TGCGCCAGCAGCCAAGATTCGGGATCTGATCAGCCCCAGCATTTT
CASSQDSGSDQPQHF
>NA|TRBV5-1|NA|16|TRBJ1-4
TGCGCCAGCAGCTTCAATTACAGGGATGCGGCTGAAAAACTGTTTTTT
CASSFNYRDAAEKLFF
>few|TRBV18|NA|15|TRBJ2-2
TGTGCCAGCTCACTGACAGCGTCAGAAACCGGGGAGCTGTTTTTT
CASSLTASETGELFF
>NA|TRBV18|TRBD2|17|TRBJ2-6
TGTGCCAGCTCAGCACTAGCGGGGAACTCTGGGGCCAACGTCCTGACTTTC
CASSALAGNSGANVLTF
>NA|TRBV5-8|TRBD1|13|TRBJ2-5
TGTGCCAGCATGAACAGGGGGCAAGAGACCCAGTACTTC
CASMNRGQETQYF
>NA|TRBV2|TRBD1|18|TRBJ2-7
TGTGCCAGCAGTGAACCTCGTCACGGGGACAGGGGACTTTTGGGGCAGTACTTC
CASSEPRHGDRGLLGQYF
>NA|TRBV2|TRBD2|14|TRBJ2-3
TGTGCCGCAGGGGGCACTAGCGGGGGAGGGACGCAGTATTTT
CAAGGTSGGGTQYF
>NA|TRBV7-9|NA|12|TRBJ2-7
TGTGCCAGCAGCCAGGGACTTTACGAGCAGTACTTC
CASSQGLYEQYF
>NA|TRBV5-1|NA|13|TRBJ2-7
TGCGCCAGCAGCTTAGCAACAGGGTGGGAGCAGTACTTC
CASSLATGWEQYF
>NA|TRBV7-2|TRBD1|15|TRBJ1-4
TGTGCCAGCAGCCTAAAGGGGGCTGCTAATGAAAAACTGTTTTTT
CASSLKGAANEKLFF
>NA|TRBV1|NA|13|TRBJ1-1
TGCACCAGCAGCCAAGAGCAACTGCTGAAAGCTTTCTTT
CTSSQEQLLKAFF
>NA|TRBV12-3/TRBV12-4|NA|12|TRBJ2-1
TGTGCCAGCCGGGGCTCCTACAATGAGCAGTTCTTC
CASRGSYNEQFF
>NA|TRBV18|NA|18|TRBJ1-4
TGTGCCAGCTCACCCCCATGGGTGTACGGAGAGGCGAATGAAAAACTGTTTTTT
CASSPPWVYGEANEKLFF
>NA|TRBV19|NA|15|TRBJ2-1
TGTGCCAGTAATCCAGGACTGCCCTCCTACAATGAGCAGTTCTTC
CASNPGLPSYNEQFF
>NA|TRBV5-1|NA|13|TRBJ2-3
TGCGCCAGCAGCGTAACAGGGCCAGATACGCAGTATTTT
CASSVTGPDTQYF
>NA|TRBV3-1/TRBV3-2|NA|13|TRBJ2-7
TGTGCCAGCAGCCAAGCCTGGGCGGGCGAGCAGTACTTC
CASSQAWAGEQYF
>NA|TRBV6-4|TRBD1|14|TRBJ1-5
TGTGCCAGCAGTGCCGGGACAGGGGGCCAGCCCCAGCATTTT
CASSAGTGGQPQHF
>NA|TRBV11-2|NA|15|TRBJ1-1
TGTGCCAGCAGCTTACGTAGGGGCCCGAACACTGAAGCTTTCTTT
CASSLRRGPNTEAFF
>NA|TRBV7-9|TRBD2|15|TRBJ2-1
TGTGCCAGCAGCTCGAGGACTAGCGGGGACAATGAGCAGTTCTTC
CASSSRTSGDNEQFF
>NA|TRBV5-1|NA|14|TRBJ2-7
TGCGCCAGCAGCGGGCGGGGCAGGTCCTACGAGCAGTACTTC
CASSGRGRSYEQYF
>NA|TRBV4-2|TRBD1|15|TRBJ2-3
TGTGCCAGCAGCCAAGAGGACAGGGGGAGGGGTACGCAGTATTTT
CASSQEDRGRGTQYF
>NA|TRBV19|NA|16|TRBJ1-1
TGTGCCAGTAGTATGGGACTAACGGTTTTGAACACTGAAGCTTTCTTT
CASSMGLTVLNTEAFF
>NA|TRBV7-6|TRBD2|17|TRBJ2-7
TGTGCCAGCAGCTTAGCACTCCTAGCGGGGGGGCAGGGCGAGCAGTACTTC
CASSLALLAGGQGEQYF
>NA|TRBV2|NA|15|TRBJ1-1
TGTGCCAGCGTTCACTACACAGGGTTTAGAACTGAAGCTTTCTTT
CASVHYTGFRTEAFF
>NA|TRBV28|NA|14|TRBJ2-7
TGTGCCAGCAGTCCCCCCGGACACGTCTACGAGCAGTACTTC
CASSPPGHVYEQYF
>once|TRBV18|NA|16|TRBJ2-6
TGTGCCAGCTCACCACTGCAGGGCGTCTGGGCCAACGTCCTGACTTTC
CASSPLQGVWANVLTF